The clone carrying this T cell receptor (beta chain) came up once. These data belong to a study of OX40 agonist ivuxolimab in advanced cancers. This table comes from immunoSEQ multiplex PCR, and its TCRdb copy is limited to in-frame clones, with some not included. The top ten clones hold approximately 56% of a sample with 15,000 to 25,000 clones, 83% of them seen once. CDR1 is MNHEY, CDR2 SVGAGI, per germline. The CDR3 runs to 13 residues. The V gene lost 0 bases and the J gene lost 4 bases, with 3 bases spanning the gap. The input for sequencing was CD4+ or CD8+ T cells sorted from blood, taken in a trial of the OX40 agonist ivuxolimab. The chain is built from TRBV6-5 and TRBJ1-4; no clear D. The TCR sequence derives from an adult with an advanced solid tumor such as melanoma, head and neck, liver or kidney cancer. The chain's CDR3 is CASSYSNNEKLFF. For the CDR3, the DNA is TGTGCCAGCAGTTACTCTAATAATGAAAAACTGTTTTTT.